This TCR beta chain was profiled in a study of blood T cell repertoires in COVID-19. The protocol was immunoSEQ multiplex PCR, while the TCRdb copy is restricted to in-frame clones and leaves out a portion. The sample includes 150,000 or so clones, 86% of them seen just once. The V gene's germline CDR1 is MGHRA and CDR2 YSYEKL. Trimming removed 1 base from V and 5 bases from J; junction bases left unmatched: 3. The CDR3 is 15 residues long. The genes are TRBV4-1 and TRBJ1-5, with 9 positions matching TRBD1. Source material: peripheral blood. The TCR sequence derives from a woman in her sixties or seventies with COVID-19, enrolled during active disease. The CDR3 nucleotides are TGCGCCAGCAGCCAAGTAACAGGGGGCCATCAGCCCCAGCATTTT. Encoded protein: CASSQVTGGHQPQHF.